A selection of T cell receptor beta chains follows, all from one sample in a study of blood T cell repertoires in COVID-19. Using immunoSEQ multiplex PCR, the repertoire was profiled, and TCRdb retains in-frame clones only, with some absent. The sample carries some 150,000 clones, approximately 86% recorded once. The sequencing input was peripheral blood. These receptors came from a man aged 65 to 79 with acute or convalescent COVID-19. The CDR3 runs from the conserved cysteine through the conserved F or W. A D gene is named only where the DNA matches it firmly. Part of the rows lack a size; the others show once, few, many or a class for expanded clones.

TRBV30	NA	NA	TRBJ1-2	CAWSQQNRAPGYTF	TGTGCCTGGAGTCAGCAAAACAGGGCTCCTGGCTACACCTTC
TRBV19	TRBD1	NA	TRBJ1-1	CASSTTGVGTEAFF	TGTGCCAGTAGTACAACAGGGGTGGGCACTGAAGCTTTCTTT
TRBV29-1	NA	NA	TRBJ1-1	CSGMTGNTEAFF	TGCAGCGGAATGACAGGCAACACTGAAGCTTTCTTT
TRBV25-1	NA	NA	TRBJ2-1	CASTPLSGNGYNEQFF	TGTGCCAGCACTCCCCTATCAGGGAACGGGTACAATGAGCAGTTCTTC
TRBV19	TRBD2	NA	TRBJ2-3	CASSRSGTSGRSTDTQYF	TGTGCCAGTAGTCGTTCCGGGACTAGCGGGAGGAGCACAGATACGCAGTATTTT
TRBV15	TRBD1	NA	TRBJ1-2	CATSRDWDRAFDGYTF	TGTGCCACCAGCAGAGATTGGGACAGGGCCTTTGATGGCTACACCTTC
TRBV19	TRBD2	NA	TRBJ2-3	CASSQQRTSGGADTQYF	TGTGCCAGTAGCCAACAAAGGACTAGCGGGGGGGCAGATACGCAGTATTTT
TRBV28	TRBD2	NA	TRBJ2-1	CASSPFPGLAYNEQFF	TGTGCCAGCAGCCCTTTCCCGGGACTAGCCTACAATGAGCAGTTCTTC
TRBV7-2	NA	NA	TRBJ2-5	CAAGDPPQETQYF	TGTGCCGCAGGGGATCCCCCCCAAGAGACCCAGTACTTC
TRBV12-3/TRBV12-4	NA	NA	TRBJ2-3	CASSLMAGDTQYF	TGTGCCAGCAGTTTAATGGCGGGAGATACGCAGTATTTT
TRBV11-3	NA	NA	TRBJ2-1	CASSLDIGGSDYNEQFF	TGTGCCAGCAGCTTAGATATAGGAGGTTCGGACTACAATGAGCAGTTCTTC
TRBV19	NA	NA	TRBJ2-1	CASRGETYNEQFF	TGTGCCAGTAGGGGAGAAACCTACAATGAGCAGTTCTTC
TRBV5-4	TRBD1	NA	TRBJ2-3	CASSLLRTGGTDTQYF	TGTGCCAGCAGCTTACTCCGGACAGGGGGAACAGATACGCAGTATTTT
TRBV27	TRBD1	NA	TRBJ1-2	CASSFGGGGYGYTF	TGTGCCAGCAGTTTTGGAGGGGGCGGATATGGCTACACCTTC
TRBV25-1	NA	few	TRBJ2-7	CASSDPGTPGEQYF	TGTGCCAGCAGTGACCCCGGGACACCCGGCGAGCAGTACTTC
TRBV29-1	NA	NA	TRBJ2-2	CSVGHINTGELFF	TGCAGCGTTGGACACATAAACACCGGGGAGCTGTTTTTT
TRBV7-9	TRBD2	NA	TRBJ2-1	CASSGNSRSGRNNEQFF	TGTGCCAGCAGCGGTAACTCCCGCAGCGGGAGGAACAATGAGCAGTTCTTC
TRBV3-1/TRBV3-2	NA	NA	TRBJ2-7	CASSQVGEQYF	TGTGCCAGCAGCCAAGTCGGTGAGCAGTACTTC
TRBV29-1	NA	NA	TRBJ1-1	CSVDPREAGSNTEAFF	TGCAGCGTTGATCCTCGGGAGGCGGGGTCGAACACTGAAGCTTTCTTT
TRBV12-3/TRBV12-4	NA	few	TRBJ2-7	CASSPGNYEQYF	TGTGCCAGCAGTCCAGGGAACTACGAGCAGTACTTC
TRBV6-2/TRBV6-3	NA	NA	TRBJ1-6	CASSYSDSLYNSPLHF	TGTGCCAGCAGTTACTCCGACAGCCTCTATAATTCACCCCTCCACTTT
TRBV7-2	NA	NA	TRBJ1-5	CASSLVSPISGQPQHF	TGTGCCAGCAGCTTAGTTTCGCCAATTTCCGGTCAGCCCCAGCATTTT
TRBV7-8	TRBD1	NA	TRBJ1-2	CASSLRDRPTYGYTF	TGTGCCAGCAGCTTACGGGACAGGCCTACCTATGGCTACACCTTC
TRBV6-2/TRBV6-3	TRBD2	NA	TRBJ2-1	CASSRPGTSGGEQFF	TGTGCCAGCAGTCGACCCGGGACTAGCGGGGGAGAGCAGTTCTTC
TRBV28	TRBD1	few	TRBJ1-6	CASSLYGTGTSPLHF	TGTGCCAGCAGTTTATACGGGACAGGGACATCACCCCTCCACTTT
TRBV27	TRBD2	NA	TRBJ2-7	CASSLGLAGVGEQYF	TGTGCCAGCAGTCTCGGACTAGCGGGAGTAGGTGAGCAGTACTTC
TRBV7-9	NA	NA	TRBJ2-2	CASSPTNTGELFF	TGTGCCAGCAGCCCCACGAACACCGGGGAGCTGTTTTTT
TRBV7-3	TRBD2	once	TRBJ2-1	CASSLASGSGSYNEQFF	TGTGCCAGCAGCCTCGCCTCGGGTAGCGGGAGTTACAATGAGCAGTTCTTC
TRBV7-2	NA	NA	TRBJ2-1	CASSLVDSFPYNEQFF	TGTGCCAGCAGCTTAGTTGATAGCTTTCCCTACAATGAGCAGTTCTTC
TRBV5-1	NA	NA	TRBJ1-3	CASSLTQGGGRSGNTIYF	TGCGCCAGCAGCTTGACCCAAGGGGGGGGGCGCTCTGGAAACACCATATATTTT
TRBV7-2	TRBD2	few	TRBJ2-7	CASSQTSGSRYEQYF	TGTGCCAGCAGCCAGACTAGCGGGAGTCGGTACGAGCAGTACTTC
TRBV5-6	NA	NA	TRBJ2-7	CASSSRITYEQYF	TGTGCCAGCAGCTCCCGTATAACCTACGAGCAGTACTTC
TRBV29-1	NA	NA	TRBJ1-2	CSAAQAGGYGYTF	TGCAGCGCCGCCCAGGCCGGGGGCTATGGCTACACCTTC
TRBV5-6	TRBD1	NA	TRBJ1-5	CASSWGQGGKEPQHF	TGTGCCAGCAGCTGGGGACAGGGGGGAAAGGAGCCCCAGCATTTT
TRBV10-1	TRBD1	NA	TRBJ1-1	CASSELGARGPRGRSVNTEAFF	TGCGCCAGCAGTGAGCTGGGGGCCAGGGGGCCCCGTGGCCGTTCCGTGAACACTGAAGCTTTCTTT
TRBV11-2	NA	NA	TRBJ2-7	CASRDSGLYEQYF	TGTGCCTCCAGGGACTCCGGACTATACGAGCAGTACTTC
TRBV4-3	TRBD2	NA	TRBJ2-1	CASSLSGRANNEQFF	TGCGCCAGCAGCCTTAGCGGGAGGGCCAACAATGAGCAGTTCTTC
TRBV6-1	NA	NA	TRBJ1-3	CASSEAPSSGNTIYF	TGTGCCAGCAGTGAGGCTCCTAGCTCTGGAAACACCATATATTTT
TRBV7-8	NA	NA	TRBJ2-1	CASSLGAIGNNEQFF	TGTGCCAGCAGCTTAGGAGCTATCGGGAACAATGAGCAGTTCTTC
TRBV6-6	TRBD2	NA	TRBJ2-7	CASSPGGYEQYF	TGTGCCAGCAGTCCGGGGGGCTACGAGCAGTACTTC
TRBV12-3/TRBV12-4	NA	NA	TRBJ2-7	CASSLGRAYEQYF	TGTGCCAGCAGTTTAGGGAGGGCCTACGAGCAGTACTTC
TRBV11-2	TRBD1	NA	TRBJ2-7	CASSFPGQATYEQYF	TGTGCCAGCAGCTTCCCGGGACAGGCAACCTACGAGCAGTACTTC
TRBV28	NA	NA	TRBJ2-5	CASSLGGAGETQYF	TGTGCCAGCAGTTTAGGAGGGGCGGGGGAGACCCAGTACTTC